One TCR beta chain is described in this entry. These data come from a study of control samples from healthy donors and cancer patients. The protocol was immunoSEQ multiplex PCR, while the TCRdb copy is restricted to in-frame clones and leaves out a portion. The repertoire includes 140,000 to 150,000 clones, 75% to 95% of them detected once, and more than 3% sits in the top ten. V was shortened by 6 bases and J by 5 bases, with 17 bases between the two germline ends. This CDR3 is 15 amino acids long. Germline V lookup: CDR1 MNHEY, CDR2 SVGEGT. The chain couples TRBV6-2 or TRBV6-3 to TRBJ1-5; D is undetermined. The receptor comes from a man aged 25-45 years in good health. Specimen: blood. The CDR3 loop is CASSEERAFDQPQHF. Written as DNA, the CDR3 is TGTGCCAGCAGCGAAGAACGGGCTTTCGATCAGCCCCAGCATTTT.